This T cell receptor (beta chain) was obtained from a study of shared clonotypes between healthy human individuals. Study-wide context: Each donor had three CD4 naive, three CD4 memory, two CD8 naive and one CD8 memory plate.

Of note for this clone: What it binds is unknown.

Study-level findings and limits: Between a handful of donors, naive CD4 clonotypes were shared at a level of about 5%.

CDR3 length equals 16 residues. Germline V CDR1 and CDR2: LNHDA, SQIVND (reference sequence). V dropped 6 bases and J dropped 6; count of bases not matched to a gene: 10. How the authors handled the data: Filtering differed because ImmunoSEQ produced junction-only sequences that carried no quality scores. The protocol was immunoSEQ multiplex PCR, while the TCRdb copy is restricted to in-frame clones and leaves out a portion. For V, J and clone size, that table is used; D and trimming come from the DNA. The sample yields around 2.1 million clones, about 94% seen once. CD45RA-negative memory and CD45RA+ naive subsets were split from the CD4+ cells.

This rearrangement joins TRBV19 to TRBJ1-5; 11 nucleotides line up with TRBD1. Sequenced: naive CD4+ T cells sorted from blood. The subset denotes: CD45RA+ positively selected. This clonotype originated in a man between 18 and 35 years old in good health. The CDR3 is CASRQPDRGRVQPQHF. The CDR3 DNA sequence: TGTGCCAGTAGGCAGCCGGACAGGGGGCGGGTTCAGCCCCAGCATTTT.